What follows is one T cell receptor (beta chain) and its context. TCRdb processed the RT-PCR reads anew with MiXCR; each CDR3 protein has one entry. The profile covers 150,000 to 250,000 distinct CDR3 sequences, with less than 45% appearing a single time and 33% taken by the ten largest. The length of the CDR3 is 15 residues. V was trimmed by 1 base and J by 1 base, leaving 10 bases between them. From germline, CDR1 is SEHNR and CDR2 FQNEAQ (reference sequence). The entry originates in a study of patients and donors after allogeneic stem cell transplantation. The TCR originated in a human donor who was either an allogeneic HSCT recipient or a stem cell or donor lymphocyte infusion donor (not recorded which). It is not recorded whose cells these are; they may come from a transplant donor. Sequenced material: blood, either unsorted or a sorted T cell fraction (not recorded which). This chain links TRBV7-9 with TRBJ1-1, with D unresolved. The CDR3 nucleotides read TGTGCCAGCAGCTTAGGGGTAGAAACGAACACTGAAGCTTTCTTT. This translates into CASSLGVETNTEAFF. Based on the CDR3 plus reference TRBV7-9 and TRBJ1-1, the full variable domain is DTGVSQNPRHKITKRGQNVTFRCDPISEHNRLYWYRQTLGQGPEFLTYFQNEAQLEKSRLLSDRFSAERPKGSFSTLEIQRTEQGDSAMYLCASSLGVETNTEAFFGQGTRLTVV.